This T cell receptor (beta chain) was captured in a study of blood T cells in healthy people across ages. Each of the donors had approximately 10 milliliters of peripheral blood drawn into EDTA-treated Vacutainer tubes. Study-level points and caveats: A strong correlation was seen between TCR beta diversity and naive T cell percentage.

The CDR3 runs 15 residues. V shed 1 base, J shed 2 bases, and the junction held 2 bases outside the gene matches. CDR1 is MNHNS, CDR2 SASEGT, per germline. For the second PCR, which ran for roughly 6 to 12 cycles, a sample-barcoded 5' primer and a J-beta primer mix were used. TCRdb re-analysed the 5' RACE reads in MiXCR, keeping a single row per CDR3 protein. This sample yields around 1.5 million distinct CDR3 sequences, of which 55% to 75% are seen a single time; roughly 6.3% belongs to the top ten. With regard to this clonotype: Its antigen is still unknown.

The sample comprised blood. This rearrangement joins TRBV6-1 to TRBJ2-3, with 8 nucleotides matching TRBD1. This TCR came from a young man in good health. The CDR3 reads CASSEGTGYTDTQYF. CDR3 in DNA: TGTGCCAGCAGTGAAGGGACAGGGTACACAGATACGCAGTATTTT.